This T cell receptor beta chain is drawn from a study of T cell changes during pregnancy in multiple sclerosis. Clones were sequenced by immunoSEQ multiplex PCR, and TCRdb holds only the in-frame ones, with some missing. The table has roughly 46,000 clones, around 93% seen once. The sequencing used CD8+ T cells from peripheral blood mononuclear cells, collected after pregnancy. The receptor was isolated from a female donor with multiple sclerosis, enrolled in a pregnancy study.

CDR3 DNA sequence: TGCGCCAGCAGCTTGGGGGCGGGGAGCTCCTACGAGCAGTACTTC. Protein: CASSLGAGSSYEQYF. The chain has TRBV5-1 and TRBJ2-7; D may be TRBD2 (6 bases). Germline V gene lookup returns CDR1 SGHRS and CDR2 YFSETQ. The V and J ends lost 0 bases and 0 bases respectively, with 10 bases between them. The CDR3 contains 15 residues. Complete variable domain (other parts from reference TRBV5-1 and TRBJ2-7): KAGVTQTPRYLIKTRGQQVTLSCSPISGHRSVSWYQQTPGQGLQFLFEYFSETQRNKGNFPGRFSGRQFSNSRSEMNVSTLELGDSALYLCASSLGAGSSYEQYFGPGTRLTVT.